The rows below give T cell receptor beta chains drawn from one sample of a study of T cell repertoires in cytomegalovirus infection. TCRdb processed the reads anew with MiXCR; each CDR3 protein has one entry. The sample includes hundreds of thousands of distinct CDR3 sequences, around 31% of them seen just once. Antigens of these TCRs are unknown. The sample consisted of cultured CD8+ T cells from PBMCs, taken from culture after CMV antigen stimulation. The receptors were sampled from a human donor in good health (CMV status not recorded). Some clones in this sample may be carry-over from other donors' samples. Both conserved end residues are part of each CDR3. A D gene is named only where the DNA matches it firmly. The listing skips clone size in some rows; elsewhere it reads once, few, many or a size class.

>TRBV7-8|many|TRBJ2-7|.
CASSLEVPRDFYEQYF
TGTGCCAGCAGCTTAGAAGTACCCAGGGACTTCTACGAGCAGTACTTC
>TRBV10-3|.|TRBJ2-1|TRBD2
CAISESPTSGGLNEQFF
TGTGCCATCAGTGAGTCCCCGACTAGCGGGGGGCTCAATGAGCAGTTCTTC
>TRBV10-3|.|TRBJ2-5|TRBD2
CAISDPKRGVQETQYF
TGTGCCATCAGTGACCCCAAGCGGGGGGTCCAAGAGACCCAGTACTTC
>TRBV7-9|many|TRBJ2-2|.
CASHPTGNTGELFF
TGTGCCAGCCATCCAACAGGGAACACCGGGGAGCTGTTTTTT
>TRBV13|.|TRBJ1-3|TRBD1
CASSWDRLSPGNTIYF
TGTGCCAGCAGCTGGGACAGGCTCTCCCCTGGAAACACCATATATTTT
>TRBV4-3|once|TRBJ2-1|TRBD2
CASSQTRLAGGFEQFF
TGCGCCAGCAGCCAGACAAGACTAGCGGGGGGTTTTGAGCAGTTCTTC
>TRBV12-3/TRBV12-4|.|TRBJ1-1|.
CASSLEGPRAFF
TGTGCCAGCAGTTTGGAAGGGCCCCGAGCTTTCTTT
>TRBV11-2|.|TRBJ2-5|.
CASSPGAGRMETQYF
TGTGCCAGCAGCCCTGGGGCAGGGAGGATGGAGACCCAGTACTTC
>TRBV7-8|few|TRBJ2-5|TRBD2
CASSLESAGGEETQYF
TGTGCCAGCAGCTTAGAATCTGCGGGGGGGGAAGAGACCCAGTACTTC
>TRBV7-8|few|TRBJ1-1|TRBD1
CASSLKHRGTEAFF
TGTGCCAGCAGCTTAAAGCACAGGGGAACTGAAGCTTTCTTT
>TRBV7-6|many|TRBJ2-5|.
CASTFLGGIPYETQYF
TGTGCCAGCACCTTTTTAGGGGGGATACCCTACGAGACCCAGTACTTC
>TRBV7-9|.|TRBJ2-7|TRBD2
CASSLAPSGGGYEQYF
TGTGCCAGCAGCTTAGCGCCCAGCGGGGGGGGCTACGAGCAGTACTTC
>TRBV27|.|TRBJ2-1|TRBD2
CASSLLLAGANNEQFF
TGTGCCAGCAGTTTACTCCTAGCGGGGGCTAACAATGAGCAGTTCTTC
>TRBV27|.|TRBJ2-7|.
CASGLIGQAEQYF
TGTGCCAGCGGTTTAATAGGGCAGGCCGAGCAGTACTTC
>TRBV5-5|few|TRBJ2-7|.
CASSFGPEQYF
TGTGCCAGCAGCTTCGGTCCCGAGCAGTACTTC
>TRBV29-1|few|TRBJ2-1|TRBD1
CSARQGAYNEQFF
TGCAGCGCACGACAGGGGGCCTACAATGAGCAGTTCTTC
>TRBV7-6|once|TRBJ1-2|.
CASSLEVGEGYGYTF
TGTGCCAGCAGCTTAGAAGTAGGGGAAGGCTATGGCTACACCTTC
>TRBV2|.|TRBJ2-1|TRBD2
CARTGTSDYNEQFF
TGTGCCAGAACCGGGACTAGCGACTACAATGAGCAGTTCTTC
>TRBV10-3|.|TRBJ1-2|.
CAISDSPKNYGYTF
TGTGCCATCAGTGACAGTCCCAAGAACTATGGCTACACCTTC
>TRBV29-1|.|TRBJ2-2|.
CSVSLSDTGELFF
TGCAGCGTTAGTCTATCGGACACCGGGGAGCTGTTTTTT
>TRBV28|.|TRBJ2-4|.
CARRGALYF
TGTGCCCGCAGGGGGGCCTTGTACTTC
>TRBV27|many|TRBJ2-1|TRBD1
CASSLDRDDEQFF
TGTGCCAGCAGTTTGGACAGGGATGATGAGCAGTTCTTC
>TRBV5-5|.|TRBJ2-1|TRBD1
CASSPGQGGDEQFF
TGTGCCAGCAGCCCGGGACAGGGAGGGGATGAGCAGTTCTTC
>TRBV5-1|.|TRBJ2-1|.
CASSPGLFF
TGCGCCAGCAGCCCTGGGCTATTCTTC
>TRBV28|few|TRBJ1-5|TRBD1
CASTYRGGQPQHF
TGTGCCAGCACCTACAGGGGCGGGCAGCCCCAGCATTTT
>TRBV29-1|.|TRBJ1-2|.
CSVEEGAYGYTF
TGCAGCGTTGAAGAGGGGGCGTATGGCTACACCTTC
>TRBV5-1|.|TRBJ2-5|TRBD2
CASSSYDLTGTSEASVSHQETQYF
TGCGCCAGCAGCTCGTACGACCTTACCGGGACTAGCGAAGCCTCGGTCAGTCACCAAGAGACCCAGTACTTC